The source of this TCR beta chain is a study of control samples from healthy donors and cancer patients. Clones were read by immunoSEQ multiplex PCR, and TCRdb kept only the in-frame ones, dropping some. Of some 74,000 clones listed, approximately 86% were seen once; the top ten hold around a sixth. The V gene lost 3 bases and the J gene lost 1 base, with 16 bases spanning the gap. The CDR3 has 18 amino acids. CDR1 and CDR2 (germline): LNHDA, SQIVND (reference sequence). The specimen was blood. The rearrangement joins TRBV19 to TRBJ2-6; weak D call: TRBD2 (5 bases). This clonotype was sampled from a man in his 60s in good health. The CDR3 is CASSIWSGGLSGANVLTF. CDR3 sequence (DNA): TGTGCCAGTAGTATCTGGAGCGGAGGCTTATCTGGGGCCAACGTCCTGACTTTC.